A selection of T cell receptor beta chains follows, all from one sample in a study of neurological immune-mediated disorders. Each CDR3 protein is one row after TCRdb ran MiXCR on the 5' RACE reads. Among about 88,000 distinct CDR3 sequences listed, roughly 4% were seen once. Sequencing was performed on PBMCs. The receptors derive from a woman younger than 35 with multiple sclerosis. The CDR3 runs from the conserved cysteine through the conserved F or W. Each record gives: V gene, D gene, J gene, clone size, CDR3 protein, CDR3 DNA. D genes are given only for firm matches. Expanded clones get a size class; other rows say once, few or many, or leave the size out.

>TRBV6-5|TRBD1|TRBJ1-2|many
CASSPSRDRAGNYGYTF
TGTGCCAGCAGCCCGTCCCGGGACAGGGCCGGCAACTATGGCTACACCTTC
>TRBV20-1|.|TRBJ2-1|many
CSARGQYNEQFF
TGCAGTGCTAGAGGGCAGTACAATGAGCAGTTCTTC
>TRBV7-2|.|TRBJ2-5|many
CASSLARRVETQYF
TGTGCCAGCAGCTTAGCGCGCAGGGTGGAGACCCAGTACTTC
>TRBV7-2|.|TRBJ2-7|many
CASSLTQGTYEQYF
TGTGCCAGCAGCTTAACGCAGGGCACCTACGAGCAGTACTTC
>TRBV6-4|TRBD2|TRBJ2-1|many
CASSEQAGANNEQFF
TGTGCCAGCAGTGAACAAGCGGGAGCCAACAATGAGCAGTTCTTC
>TRBV5-1|.|TRBJ1-2|many
CASSPTNSLRGYTF
TGCGCCAGCAGCCCGACTAATTCCCTGCGTGGCTACACCTTC
>TRBV15|TRBD1|TRBJ2-1|many
CATSRPDRGNEQFF
TGTGCCACCAGCAGACCCGACAGGGGTAATGAGCAGTTCTTC
>TRBV5-1|.|TRBJ2-3|many
CASSFGTTDTQYF
TGCGCCAGCAGCTTCGGGACTACAGATACGCAGTATTTT
>TRBV3-1|.|TRBJ2-7|many
CASSQEGGKGEQYF
TGTGCCAGCAGCCAAGAGGGGGGTAAAGGCGAGCAGTACTTC
>TRBV5-1|TRBD2|TRBJ2-3|many
CASSLADRAGGREGTDTQYF
TGCGCCAGCAGCTTGGCCGATCGAGCGGGGGGGCGAGAGGGCACAGATACGCAGTATTTT
>TRBV3-1|TRBD1|TRBJ1-1|many
CASRPGTGGTEAFF
TGTGCCAGCAGGCCCGGGACAGGGGGCACTGAAGCTTTCTTT
>TRBV12-3/TRBV12-4|.|TRBJ2-1|many
CASSFSSYNEQFF
TGTGCCAGCAGTTTCAGCTCCTACAATGAGCAGTTCTTC
>TRBV7-3|.|TRBJ2-7|many
CASSLSQRYEQYF
TGTGCCAGCAGCTTAAGCCAGAGATACGAGCAGTACTTC
>TRBV7-6|TRBD2|TRBJ2-7|many
CASSLSGGAVYEQYF
TGTGCCAGCAGCCTATCCGGGGGGGCAGTCTACGAGCAGTACTTC
>TRBV6-2/TRBV6-3|.|TRBJ2-7|many
CASSPWSEQYF
TGTGCCAGCAGTCCGTGGAGTGAGCAGTACTTC
>TRBV20-1|.|TRBJ1-1|.
CSARVLTEAFF
TGCAGTGCGCGGGTACTAACTGAAGCTTTCTTT
>TRBV12-3/TRBV12-4|.|TRBJ2-1|many
CASSWDTYNEQFF
TGTGCCAGCAGCTGGGACACCTACAATGAGCAGTTCTTC
>TRBV4-2|TRBD2|TRBJ2-7|many
CASSQVGLAEEPYEQYF
TGTGCCAGCAGCCAAGTCGGACTAGCGGAGGAGCCCTACGAGCAGTACTTC
>TRBV6-1|.|TRBJ2-7|.
CASSVGSRAYEQYF
TGTGCCAGCAGTGTTGGGTCCAGGGCCTACGAGCAGTACTTC
>TRBV12-3/TRBV12-4|TRBD2|TRBJ2-7|many
CASSFSGDEQYF
TGTGCCAGCAGTTTTAGCGGGGACGAGCAGTACTTC
>TRBV20-1|.|TRBJ2-5|many
CSIDTQQQETQYF
TGCAGTATAGATACACAACAACAAGAGACCCAGTACTTC
>TRBV6-4|.|TRBJ2-3|many
CASSDSPGSTDTQYF
TGTGCCAGCAGCGACTCGCCAGGGAGCACAGATACGCAGTATTTT
>TRBV3-1|TRBD2|TRBJ2-1|many
CASSQVGGRIRKEQFF
TGTGCCAGCAGCCAAGTCGGCGGGAGGATTAGGAAAGAGCAGTTCTTC
>TRBV20-1|TRBD1|TRBJ1-2|many
CSARTAGGIGGYTF
TGCAGTGCTAGAACGGCAGGGGGCATTGGTGGCTACACCTTC
>TRBV6-6|.|TRBJ2-3|many
CASSLWRDQGTDTQYF
TGTGCCAGCAGCCTCTGGAGGGACCAAGGAACAGATACGCAGTATTTT
>TRBV7-9|.|TRBJ1-1|many
CASSPGVREAAEAFF
TGTGCCAGCAGCCCAGGGGTCCGGGAAGCGGCTGAAGCTTTCTTT